These 31 T cell receptor beta chains came from one sample sequenced in a study of blood T cell repertoires in COVID-19. Clones were read by immunoSEQ multiplex PCR, and TCRdb kept only the in-frame ones, dropping some. The sample lists more than 40,000 clones; about 85% were seen once. Sample: PBMCs or T cells enriched from blood (not recorded which). The receptors were gathered from a woman in her forties or fifties who had recovered from COVID-19.

This sequence joins TRBV29-1 and TRBJ1-5, with a possible D match to TRBD1 (6 bases). The CDR3 has 14 residues. Germline CDR1 and CDR2: SQVTM and ANQGSEA. Trimming took 5 bases from V and 2 from J, leaving 13 bases between them. Written as DNA, the CDR3 is TGCAGCGTTACACAGGGTAGGGGCAATCAGCCCCAGCATTTT. Its protein product is CSVTQGRGNQPQHF.

There are a few counts of this clone. The rearrangement joins TRBV7-2 to TRBJ1-2, with 9 bases fitting TRBD1. CDR3 size: 15 residues. The V gene end was trimmed by 3 bases and the J gene end by 0 bases; junction bases not matched to a gene: 2. CDR1 and CDR2 from the germline V gene are SGHTA and FQGNSA. The CDR3 loop is CASSFGQGTNYGYTF. As DNA, the CDR3 is TGTGCCAGCAGCTTCGGACAGGGGACTAACTATGGCTACACCTTC. Together with reference TRBV7-2 and TRBJ1-2, the CDR3 gives the full variable domain: GAGVSQSPSNKVTEKGKDVELRCDPISGHTALYWYRQSLGQGLEFLIYFQGNSAPDKSGLPSDRFSAERTGGSVSTLTIQRTQQEDSAVYLCASSFGQGTNYGYTFGSGTRLTVV.

The rearrangement uses TRBV11-2 and TRBJ2-5; TRBD2 matches at 7 bases. Trimming cost V 8 bases and J 5 bases; bases outside gene matches: 11. This CDR3 contains 14 residues. Germline V lookup: CDR1 SGHAT, CDR2 FQNNGV. The CDR3 nucleotides read TGTGCCAGCGGGCTGCGCGGGAGTGGCGAGACCCAGTACTTC. Amino acid sequence: CASGLRGSGETQYF. Full variable domain (rest looked up from reference TRBV11-2 and TRBJ2-5): EAGVAQSPRYKIIEKRQSVAFWCNPISGHATLYWYQQILGQGPKLLIQFQNNGVVDDSQLPKDRFSAERLKGVDSTLKIQPAKLEDSAVYLCASGLRGSGETQYFGPGTRLLVL.

The chain joins TRBV7-2 to TRBJ2-5; 11 bases line up with TRBD2. CDR1 and CDR2 (germline): SGHTA, FQGNSA. CDR3 length: 17 amino acids. The V segment lost 0 bases and the J segment 4 bases; nucleotides outside the gene matches: 7. The CDR3 DNA follows: TGTGCCAGCAGCTTAGCCCTTAGCGGGAGGGCCGGAGAGACCCAGTACTTC. This translates into CASSLALSGRAGETQYF.

In nucleotides, the CDR3 is TGTGCCAGCAGTTATAAAGCCCATAATTCACCCCTCCACTTT. As protein: CASSYKAHNSPLHF. The V gene is TRBV6-6, the J gene TRBJ1-6; D is unclear. Trimming removed 3 bases from V and 5 bases from J, with 8 bases in between. CDR3 size: 14 residues. Germline CDR1 reads MNHNY; CDR2 reads SVGAGI (reference sequence).

V and J are TRBV18 and TRBJ2-2; D is unresolved. Germline V gene data show CDR1 as KGHSH and CDR2 as LQKENI. Trimming took off 2 bases at V and 3 bases at J, with 10 bases between the two ends. This CDR3 is built from 15 residues. This CDR3 is CASSPSGADTGELFF. The CDR3 region has the DNA TGTGCCAGCTCACCATCAGGCGCCGACACCGGGGAGCTGTTTTTT.

The chain carries TRBV9 and TRBJ1-4; TRBD1 is a possible D gene (6 bases). Deletions cut 4 bases from V and 8 bases from J, with 18 bases between. The CDR3 contains 15 residues. The V gene's germline CDR1 is SGDLS and CDR2 YYNGEE. CDR3 loop: CASSPGGAGNEKLFF. The CDR3 nucleotides are TGTGCCAGCAGCCCCGGGGGGGCAGGTAACGAAAAACTGTTTTTT.

The gene calls are TRBV27 and TRBJ2-3; 7 bases are a match to TRBD1. With 6 bases clipped from V and 14 bases from J, the junction kept 14 bases outside the gene matches. The CDR3 runs 13 residues. Germline CDR1 and CDR2: MNHEY and SMNVEV (reference sequence). The CDR3 DNA follows: TGTGCCAGCAGGCTTCCCGGGACAGCTGGCCTGTATTTT. It specifies CASRLPGTAGLYF.

This clone came up a few times. The chain uses TRBV29-1 and TRBJ2-2; weak D call: TRBD2 (5 bases). The germline CDR1 and CDR2 sequences are SQVTM and ANQGSEA. The CDR3 is 13 residues long. V lost 4 bases and J 2 bases, leaving 8 bases between the germline ends. The CDR3 nucleotides read TGCAGCGTTGGCGGGCTAAACACCGGGGAGCTGTTTTTT. The encoded protein is CSVGGLNTGELFF.

The V call is TRBV3-1 (or the pseudogene TRBV3-2), the J call TRBJ1-3; D gene ambiguous. The CDR3 runs to 15 residues. Germline loops: CDR1 LGHDT, CDR2 YNNKEL (reference sequence). V lost 1 base, J lost 2 bases, and 9 bases lay in between. The CDR3 is CASSQGRSTGNTIYF. CDR3 DNA: TGTGCCAGCAGCCAAGGGAGGAGCACTGGAAACACCATATATTTT.

The chain links TRBV2 to TRBJ2-7; maybe TRBD1 (6 bases). This CDR3 comprises 14 residues. V was pared by 3 bases and J by 2 bases, with 11 bases between. Germline CDR1 is SNHLY and CDR2 is FYNNEI. CDR3 sequence: CASSDRDITYEQYF. The CDR3 DNA reads as TGTGCCAGCAGTGACCGGGACATAACCTACGAGCAGTACTTC.

This clone appeared once. The chain uses TRBV30 and TRBJ1-4; D gene ambiguous. Germline CDR1 and CDR2: GTSNPN and SVGIG (reference sequence). V lost 3 bases and J lost 2, with 10 bases in between. This CDR3 has 14 amino acids. The DNA for the CDR3 is TGTGCCTGGAGCGTTCGGGTGACTAATGAAAAACTGTTTTTT. Translated: CAWSVRVTNEKLFF.

V is TRBV5-1 and J is TRBJ2-5; 7 nucleotides align to TRBD2. Germline CDR1 reads SGHRS; CDR2 reads YFSETQ. This CDR3 has 13 residues. With 0 bases clipped from V and 5 bases from J, the junction kept 1 base outside the gene matches. The CDR3 protein is CASSLGGGETQYF. DNA of the CDR3: TGCGCCAGCAGCTTGGGGGGAGGGGAGACCCAGTACTTC.

The count of this clone is one. Other DNA sequences within the sample encode an identical CDR3. V is TRBV4-1 and J is TRBJ1-1; 7 bases align to TRBD1. Germline V gene data show CDR1 as MGHRA and CDR2 as YSYEKL. Trimming at V came to 3 bases and at J to 3 bases, leaving 7 bases not matched to a gene. This CDR3 spans 15 amino acids. The CDR3 DNA follows: TGCGCCAGCAGCCAGCGCACAGGGGTAGACACTGAAGCTTTCTTT. Translated, it gives CASSQRTGVDTEAFF.

The V call is TRBV9, the J call TRBJ1-3, with a tentative D call TRBD1 (5 bases). CDR1 and CDR2 (germline): SGDLS, YYNGEE. CDR3 length equals 15 residues. The V end was cut by 2 bases, the J end by 0 bases, with 9 bases between. CDR3: CASSVDTHSGNTIYF. CDR3 nucleotide sequence: TGTGCCAGCAGCGTGGACACTCACTCTGGAAACACCATATATTTT.

This clone has only one observation. V is TRBV19 and J is TRBJ2-3; 11 positions agree with TRBD1. Germline loops: CDR1 LNHDA, CDR2 SQIVND (reference sequence). The CDR3 has 14 amino acids. The ends lost 7 bases at V and 8 bases at J; junction bases unmatched: 8. The CDR3 here is CASNGGQGEGTQYF. CDR3 in DNA: TGTGCCAGTAACGGGGGACAGGGGGAGGGTACGCAGTATTTT.

The chain combines TRBV6-2 or TRBV6-3 with TRBJ2-2; D uncertain. Trimming took 5 bases from V and 3 from J, leaving 13 bases between them. The length of the CDR3 is 15 residues. From germline, CDR1 is MNHEY and CDR2 SVGEGT. The CDR3 region is CASSRPAQDTGELFF. The DNA for the CDR3 is TGTGCCAGCAGTCGACCGGCTCAGGACACCGGGGAGCTGTTTTTT.

CDR3 sequence reads: CASSSGTAKNIQYF. In nucleotides, the CDR3 is TGTGCCAGCAGTTCCGGGACAGCGAAAAACATTCAGTACTTC. The chain uses TRBV7-9 and TRBJ2-4; 7 nucleotides align to TRBD1. Trimming took 6 bases from V and 4 from J; bases not matched to a gene: 6. This CDR3 comprises 14 residues. The germline V gene encodes CDR1 SEHNR and CDR2 FQNEAQ (reference sequence).

This chain joins TRBV19 and TRBJ1-2; D unresolved. V shed 4 bases and J shed 1 base, with 10 bases lying between them. The CDR3 covers 14 residues. Germline V gene sequence: CDR1 LNHDA, CDR2 SQIVND (reference sequence). The CDR3 protein is CASSTIEGNYGYTF. In DNA, the CDR3 is TGTGCCAGTAGTACCATCGAGGGTAACTATGGCTACACCTTC.

This chain connects TRBV19 to TRBJ1-5; D is undetermined. Trimming left V 7 bases short and J 7 bases short, with 14 bases between. The CDR3 extends over 13 amino acids. Germline CDR1 is LNHDA and CDR2 is SQIVND (reference sequence). The CDR3 region has the DNA TGTGCCAGTAACCGGGGTACCTTCCAGCCCCAGCATTTT. Translation: CASNRGTFQPQHF.

The chain joins TRBV27 to TRBJ2-7, with D perhaps matching TRBD1 (6 bases). The CDR3 is 13 residues long. Germline V CDR1 and CDR2: MNHEY, SMNVEV (reference sequence). The ends were cut back, 5 bases at V and 9 bases at J, with 17 bases in the middle. The CDR3 DNA is TGTGCCAGCAGTCTCGACCTAACAGGGCGGCAGTACTTC. Its protein product is CASSLDLTGRQYF.

The V gene is TRBV19, the J gene TRBJ2-1; D call uncertain. This CDR3 contains 14 residues. The germline V gene encodes CDR1 LNHDA and CDR2 SQIVND (reference sequence). V was shortened by 7 bases and J by 1 base, with 11 bases between the two germline ends. CDR3 in amino acids: CASTSDYSYNEQFF. The CDR3 nucleotides are TGTGCCAGTACCTCAGATTATTCCTACAATGAGCAGTTCTTC. The whole variable domain, remainder taken from reference TRBV19 and TRBJ2-1, is DGGITQSPKYLFRKEGQNVTLSCEQNLNHDAMYWYRQDPGQGLRLIYYSQIVNDFQKGDIAEGYSVSREKKESFPLTVTSAQKNPTAFYLCASTSDYSYNEQFFGPGTRLTVL.

This clone was seen a single time. The chain employs TRBV27 and TRBJ2-7; tentatively, D is TRBD2 (5 bases). V was pared by 5 bases and J by 2 bases, with 13 bases between. The CDR3 covers 14 residues. Germline loops: CDR1 MNHEY, CDR2 SMNVEV (reference sequence). In DNA, the CDR3 is TGTGCCAGCAGTCCCGCCGGACTCCCCTACGAGCAGTACTTC. Residues: CASSPAGLPYEQYF.

The chain is built from TRBV5-6 and TRBJ1-5; 7 bases agree with TRBD1. Per germline, CDR1 SGHDT and CDR2 YYEEEE. The V and J ends lost 4 bases and 1 base, in that order; junction bases with no gene match: 5. This CDR3 has 15 amino acids. This CDR3 reads CASSQTGYSNQPQHF. CDR3 bases: TGTGCCAGCAGCCAGACAGGGTACAGCAATCAGCCCCAGCATTTT.

The chain combines TRBV18 with TRBJ2-2, with TRBD2 as a possible D gene (6 bases). Germline CDR1 KGHSH, CDR2 LQKENI. The CDR3 runs 13 residues. Between the trimmed V and J ends, which lost 1 base and 6 bases, there was a span of 6 bases. CDR3 DNA sequence: TGTGCCAGCTCACCACGGGGGGCCGGGGAGCTGTTTTTT. Translated, it gives CASSPRGAGELFF.

The rearrangement joins TRBV2 to TRBJ2-5; the match to TRBD2 covers 12 bases. V dropped 6 bases and J dropped 3; count of bases not matched to a gene: 5. This CDR3 comprises 15 residues. Germline V CDR1 and CDR2: SNHLY, FYNNEI. The CDR3 DNA follows: TGTGCCAGCAGCGGAAGGACTAGCGGGGAAGAGACCCAGTACTTC. This encodes CASSGRTSGEETQYF.

This clone was counted only a few times. The V call is TRBV5-6, the J call TRBJ2-1; 13 bases line up with TRBD2. Germline V CDR1 and CDR2: SGHDT, YYEEEE. The CDR3 runs 15 residues. V was pared by 4 bases and J by 4 bases, with 2 bases of the junction left unmatched. CDR3 sequence (DNA): TGTGCCAGCAGCCTGACTAGCGGGGGGTACAATGAGCAGTTCTTC. This codes for CASSLTSGGYNEQFF.

Comment on this clone: One junction end disagrees with the germline gene, perhaps due to a read error. V gene TRBV11-2 combines with J gene TRBJ1-6; D remains ambiguous. Germline V lookup: CDR1 SGHAT, CDR2 FQNNGV. This CDR3 spans 14 amino acids. CDR3 sequence (DNA): TGTACCAGCAGCTTAACAACAGTCTTATCACCCCTCCACTTT. Protein: CTSSLTTVLSPLHF.

The chain has TRBV7-2 and TRBJ2-3; TRBD2 matches 7 bases. The CDR3 extends over 17 amino acids. Germline CDR1 SGHTA, CDR2 FQGNSA. Trimming removed 2 bases from V and 3 bases from J; junction bases left unmatched: 11. The CDR3 spells CASSLLGGRASTDTQYF. The CDR3 DNA is TGTGCCAGCAGCTTATTGGGTGGGAGGGCCTCGACAGATACGCAGTATTTT.

The chain recombines TRBV28 with TRBJ2-5; D is unresolved. V lost 10 bases and J 5 bases, leaving 11 bases between the germline ends. The CDR3 is 11 amino acids. Germline V gene lookup returns CDR1 MDHEN and CDR2 SYDVKM. The CDR3 loop is CATVAGETQYF. CDR3 DNA sequence: TGTGCCACCGTGGCCGGGGAGACCCAGTACTTC. Drawing the rest from reference TRBV28 and TRBJ2-5, the complete variable domain is DVKVTQSSRYLVKRTGEKVFLECVQDMDHENMFWYRQDPGLGLRLIYFSYDVKMKEKGDIPEGYSVSREKKERFSLILESASTNQTSMYLCATVAGETQYFGPGTRLLVL.

The rearrangement links TRBV7-6 to TRBJ2-3; D is perhaps TRBD2 (5 bases). The V gene's germline CDR1 is SGHVS and CDR2 FNYEAQ. Deletions cut 1 base from V and 4 bases from J, with 6 bases between. This CDR3 region has 13 residues. This CDR3 reads CASSLGESDTQYF. Here the CDR3 DNA reads TGTGCCAGCAGCTTAGGGGAGTCAGATACGCAGTATTTT.